A selection of T cell receptor beta chains follows, all from one sample in a study of T cells in Graves' hyperthyroidism and ophthalmopathy. TCRdb processed the multiplex PCR reads anew with MiXCR; each CDR3 protein has one entry. The data contain hundreds of thousands of distinct CDR3 sequences, 14% to 15% of them singletons. The sequenced sample was blood. The receptor source for this set is a man between 18 and 29 years old with Graves' ophthalmopathy. Each CDR3 is given with its conserved first and last residue. The order of the fields is V gene, clone size, D gene, J gene, CDR3 DNA, CDR3 protein. The D gene is left open where the match is weak. Where a row states a size, it is once, few, many or the class of an expanded clone; other rows omit it.

>TRBV20-1|many|TRBD2|TRBJ2-3
TGCAGTGCCTTCTTTCTAGCGGGGGGGCCCACTAGCACAGATACGCAGTATTTT
CSAFFLAGGPTSTDTQYF
>TRBV12-3/TRBV12-4|many|-|TRBJ1-1
TGTGCCAGCAGTTTACCCCCCATGAACACTGAAGCTTTCTTT
CASSLPPMNTEAFF
>TRBV5-1|many|-|TRBJ2-7
TGCGCCAGCAGCTTGGCCTCGGGACCCTATAACGAGCAGTACTTC
CASSLASGPYNEQYF
>TRBV9|-|-|TRBJ1-2
TGTGCCAGCAGATCCTTTGGGGGGGACTATGGCTACACCTTC
CASRSFGGDYGYTF
>TRBV20-1|many|TRBD1|TRBJ1-2
TGCAGTGCTAGAGCGGGACAGGTCTATGGCTACACCTTC
CSARAGQVYGYTF
>TRBV27|-|TRBD1|TRBJ2-6
TGTGCCAGCAGTACCAACGCGGGACAGGTTTATCTAGCCAACGTCCTGACTTTC
CASSTNAGQVYLANVLTF
>TRBV18|many|TRBD1|TRBJ1-1
TGTGCCAGCTCACCCCCCAGGGGGCGAGGCACTGAAGCTTTCTTT
CASSPPRGRGTEAFF
>TRBV2|many|TRBD2|TRBJ2-7
TGTGCCAGCAGGGAGCCCGGGACTACTTACGAGCAGTACTTC
CASREPGTTYEQYF
>TRBV5-8|many|-|TRBJ2-5
TGTGCCAGCAGCCTCGGGACATCCGACCCTGAGACCCAGTACTTC
CASSLGTSDPETQYF
>TRBV3-1|many|-|TRBJ1-5
TGTGCCAGCAGCCCGGGAGGATATAGCAATCAGCCCCAGCATTTT
CASSPGGYSNQPQHF
>TRBV11-2|many|-|TRBJ2-1
TGTGCCAGCAGCTTGGGCCCATTTCAGTTCTTC
CASSLGPFQFF
>TRBV25-1|few|-|TRBJ1-2
TGTGCCAGCAGTGAATTTGTGAGTTATGGCTACACCTTC
CASSEFVSYGYTF
>TRBV10-2|many|-|TRBJ1-2
TGCGCCAGCTGGGTACGGGGGACTTGGTCGGGCTACACCTTC
CASWVRGTWSGYTF
>TRBV6-1|many|-|TRBJ2-7
TGTGCCAGCAGTCAAACCGGGGTGTCCCACGAGCAGTACTTC
CASSQTGVSHEQYF
>TRBV27|many|-|TRBJ2-7
TGTGCCAGCAGCCCGGACGGAGACTACGAGCAGTACTTC
CASSPDGDYEQYF
>TRBV12-3/TRBV12-4|many|TRBD1|TRBJ1-1
TGTGCCAGCACCCTGGACAGGGGAACTGAAGCTTTCTTT
CASTLDRGTEAFF
>TRBV20-1|many|TRBD1|TRBJ1-1
TGCAGTGCGGACAGGACAGGACTGAACACTGAAGCTTTCTTT
CSADRTGLNTEAFF
>TRBV12-3/TRBV12-4|-|TRBD2|TRBJ2-1
TGTGCCAGCAGTCGAGCGGGAGGGCCCTACAATGAGCAGTTCTTC
CASSRAGGPYNEQFF
>TRBV7-9|many|TRBD2|TRBJ2-7
TGTGCCAGCAGCTTAGTAGGGACTAGCGGGAGGGCCGGCGAGCAGTACTTC
CASSLVGTSGRAGEQYF
>TRBV12-3/TRBV12-4|many|-|TRBJ2-1
TGTGCCAGCAGTTCCCCTGGACAGAACAATGAGCAGTTCTTC
CASSSPGQNNEQFF
>TRBV14|few|-|TRBJ2-7
TGTGCCAGCAGCCAAAAGACAGGTTCCTACGAGCAGTACTTC
CASSQKTGSYEQYF
>TRBV9|-|-|TRBJ2-1
TGTGCCAGCACCATTGGGCAGGGCCTCAATGAGCAGTTCTTC
CASTIGQGLNEQFF
>TRBV7-2|many|-|TRBJ1-1
TGTGCCAGCAGCTTCCGGACTGAAGCTTTCTTT
CASSFRTEAFF
>TRBV30|many|-|TRBJ2-7
TGTGCCTGGAATGGAGAGGGGGGGACCTCCTACGAGCAGTACTTC
CAWNGEGGTSYEQYF
>TRBV11-3|many|-|TRBJ2-1
TGTGCCAGCAGCCCGCGAATCCAGGGGGGCCCTAACTACAATGAGCAGTTCTTC
CASSPRIQGGPNYNEQFF
>TRBV5-1|few|-|TRBJ1-1
TGCGCCAGCAGTGAACACAGGGTCACTGAAGCTTTCTTT
CASSEHRVTEAFF
>TRBV4-1|few|TRBD1|TRBJ1-1
TGCGCCAGCAGCCCAACAGGGGCCTTTGAAGCTTTCTTT
CASSPTGAFEAFF
>TRBV12-3/TRBV12-4|few|-|TRBJ2-4
TGTGCCAGCAGTTTAGAAGGGTTGGTAGCCAAAAACATTCAGTACTTC
CASSLEGLVAKNIQYF
>TRBV3-1|many|-|TRBJ2-1
TGTGCCAGCAGCCAAGCGCCAGTTTACAATGAGCAGTTCTTC
CASSQAPVYNEQFF
>TRBV6-1|few|TRBD2|TRBJ2-1
TGTGTCAGCAATTTTATACTAGCGGGGGCTTACAATGAGCAGTTCTTC
CVSNFILAGAYNEQFF
>TRBV10-1|many|TRBD1|TRBJ2-1
TGCGCCAGCAGTGAGCATAGGGGGCTCAATGAGCAGTTCTTC
CASSEHRGLNEQFF